The text below deals with one TCR beta chain. The data are from a study of cytomegalovirus exposure and HLA in healthy donors. The primer mix had 60 Vbeta and 13 Jbeta primers. Sequencing was performed with immunoSEQ multiplex PCR; in TCRdb, only in-frame clones are kept and a portion is missing. The table shows around 120,000 clones, with over 75% occurring only once. Germline-derived CDR1 and CDR2 are LGHNA and YNFKEQ. The CDR3 sequence is 14 residues long. V lost 0 bases to trimming and J lost 8 bases; unmatched junction nucleotides: 6. The sequencing sample was made of PBMCs. The genes are TRBV4-2 and TRBJ1-2; 7 bases agree with TRBD1. The clonotype originates from a boy between 10 and 17 years old in good health and CMV-seronegative. This chain's CDR3 is CASSQERTGAGYTF. As DNA, the CDR3 is TGTGCCAGCAGCCAAGAAAGGACAGGTGCCGGCTACACCTTC.